This entry concerns a single T cell receptor (beta chain). It lacks a known antigen. No much larger clone is present one base from it, and per-base qualities are unavailable. In this study, focal radiation therapy paired with CTLA-4 blockade (ipilimumab) was tested in patients who had chemo-refractory metastatic non-small-cell lung cancer. These data originate in a study of radiotherapy plus CTLA-4 blockade in lung cancer (dated by TCRdb to the late 2010s). Background on the whole study: Objective responses occurred in roughly 19% of enrolled patients, and 30% to 35% achieved disease control.

The V and J ends are trimmed by 2 bases and 2 bases, leaving 11 bases between them. Spanning cysteine to phenylalanine, the CDR3 consists of 15 amino acids. Solely the CDR3 DNA is kept, with 45 bases framed from the first base. Via the germline V gene, CDR1 is SGHRS and CDR2 YFSETQ. Summary of the overall study and its limitations: Early dynamic changes in blood T cell clones, together with increased serum interferon-beta after radiation, were reported as the strongest predictors of response. After treatment with radiotherapy and ipilimumab, TCR clones that originated in tumors expanded in peripheral blood.

Libraries were constructed by the immunoSEQ multiplex PCR assay. The clones in this table, taken by TCRdb from immuneACCESS, are in-frame only. Not every clone is retained; where verified, under half of the shortfall comes from an unresolved V gene, and the cause of the rest is unknown. The sample profile shows more than 55,000 clones; 82% of them were found once. The ten largest clones represent roughly 6% of the sample. This material consisted of peripheral blood, taken from a patient treated with radiotherapy plus ipilimumab. The TCR comes from a human donor with non-small cell lung cancer whose response to radiotherapy plus ipilimumab could not be evaluated. The sequence joins TRBV5-1 to TRBJ2-1; TRBD1 is possibly the D segment (6 matching bases). This receptor has the CDR3 CASSFTGSAYNEQFF. In nucleotide form, the sequence is TGCGCCAGCAGCTTCACAGGGTCGGCCTACAATGAGCAGTTCTTC. The reference TRBV5-1 and TRBJ2-1 proteins fill in what lies around the CDR3, so the full variable domain reads KAGVTQTPRYLIKTRGQQVTLSCSPISGHRSVSWYQQTPGQGLQFLFEYFSETQRNKGNFPGRFSGRQFSNSRSEMNVSTLELGDSALYLCASSFTGSAYNEQFFGPGTRLTVL.